A single sample is the source of the 10 T cell receptor beta chains below, sequenced in a study of OX40 agonist ivuxolimab in advanced cancers. The data were produced by immunoSEQ multiplex PCR, yet TCRdb's version contains in-frame clones alone and is incomplete. This sample has some 70,000 clones, with about 91% found just once. The material was CD4+ or CD8+ T cells sorted from blood, obtained in a trial of the OX40 agonist ivuxolimab. The receptors shown here come from an adult with an advanced solid tumor such as melanoma, head and neck, liver or kidney cancer.

This clone was seen just once. The V gene is TRBV5-4, the J gene TRBJ2-1, with TRBD2 matching 10 bases. The ends lost 0 bases at V and 7 bases at J; junction bases unmatched: 10. The germline V gene encodes CDR1 SGHNT and CDR2 YYREEE (reference sequence). The CDR3 is made up of 17 amino acids. This chain's CDR3 is CASSLGGLASIGNEQFF. CDR3 DNA: TGTGCCAGCAGCTTGGGGGGACTAGCGTCCATTGGGAATGAGCAGTTCTTC.

The J gene is TRBJ1-3, the V gene TRBV18; weak D call: TRBD1 (6 bases). The V end was cut by 1 base, the J end by 0 bases, with 13 bases between. Germline CDR1 is KGHSH and CDR2 is LQKENI. This CDR3 has 17 amino acids. Written as DNA, the CDR3 is TGTGCCAGCTCACCACGAAACAGGGAAGGCTCTGGAAACACCATATATTTT. This codes for CASSPRNREGSGNTIYF.

Only one count was recorded for this clone. The chain uses TRBV11-3 and TRBJ2-7, with D possibly TRBD1 on 5 matching bases. V was pared by 2 bases and J by 3 bases, with 11 bases between. This CDR3 comprises 14 residues. CDR1 is SGHNT, CDR2 YENEEA, per germline. This chain's CDR3 is CASSLSTELYEQYF. CDR3 nucleotide sequence: TGTGCCAGCAGCTTATCGACAGAGCTCTACGAGCAGTACTTC.

This clone was picked up one time. The rearrangement uses TRBV7-8 and TRBJ2-7, with a tentative D call TRBD1 (6 bases). V gave up 2 bases and J gave up 1 base, with 9 bases separating them. CDR1 is SGHVS, CDR2 FQNEAQ, per germline. This CDR3 has 14 residues. The CDR3 sequence is CASSLTQGSYEQYF. The CDR3, as DNA: TGTGCCAGCAGCTTAACCCAGGGGTCCTACGAGCAGTACTTC. Looking up the rest from reference TRBV7-8 and TRBJ2-7 gives the full variable domain: GAGVSQSPRYKVAKRGQDVALRCDPISGHVSLFWYQQALGQGPEFLTYFQNEAQLDKSGLPSDRFFAERPEGSVSTLKIQRTQQEDSAVYLCASSLTQGSYEQYFGPGTRLTVT.

Only a few counts were recorded for this clone. The rearrangement joins TRBV18 to TRBJ1-2; D remains ambiguous. With 2 bases removed from V and 4 bases from J, the gap between germline ends came to 14 bases. CDR3 length equals 15 residues. The V gene's germline CDR1 is KGHSH and CDR2 LQKENI. The CDR3 loop reads CASSPKIEMSYGYTF. Written as DNA, the CDR3 is TGTGCCAGCTCACCAAAGATCGAGATGAGCTATGGCTACACCTTC.

The genes are TRBV4-2 and TRBJ2-7; a weak D match, TRBD1 (5 bases). Trimming shortened V by 0 bases and J by 2 bases, and 23 bases separated the two germline ends. The CDR3 spans 19 residues. Germline lookup yields CDR1 LGHNA and CDR2 YNFKEQ. The chain's CDR3 is CASSQDLLDSADSPYEQYF. The CDR3 nucleotides are TGTGCCAGCAGCCAAGATTTACTTGACAGCGCTGACTCTCCCTACGAGCAGTACTTC.

The J gene is TRBJ2-1, the V gene TRBV5-1; the D gene is possibly TRBD1 (5 bases). V lost 0 bases to trimming and J lost 6 bases, with 13 bases between them. Germline V gene sequence: CDR1 SGHRS, CDR2 YFSETQ. CDR3 length: 15 residues. CDR3 residues: CASSLDPGLLNEQFF. DNA for the CDR3: TGCGCCAGCAGCTTGGATCCAGGGCTGCTCAATGAGCAGTTCTTC.

The V and J genes are TRBV25-1 and TRBJ2-1; D assignment may be TRBD1 or TRBD2 (5 bases each). The CDR3 spans 14 residues. The germline CDR1 and CDR2 sequences are MGHDK and SYGVNS. V lost 7 bases, J lost 7 bases, and 17 bases lay in between. CDR3 nucleotide sequence: TGTGCCAGCATGCGGGCAGGGAGTGTTAATGAGCAGTTCTTC. This gives the protein CASMRAGSVNEQFF.

The chain couples TRBV5-1 to TRBJ2-1, with a tentative D call TRBD1 (6 bases). Germline lookup yields CDR1 SGHRS and CDR2 YFSETQ. This CDR3 is 16 amino acids long. V was shortened by 4 bases and J by 0 bases, with 14 bases between the two germline ends. The CDR3 DNA reads TGCGCCAGCAGCCTTGGACAGTCCAGCTCCTACAATGAGCAGTTCTTC. Protein: CASSLGQSSSYNEQFF.

The DNA for the CDR3 is TGTGCCAGCACCCATAGGAAATTCACCGGGGAGCTGTTTTTT. This translates into CASTHRKFTGELFF. The chain links TRBV6-6 to TRBJ2-2; D call uncertain. Germline V gene sequence: CDR1 MNHNY, CDR2 SVGAGI (reference sequence). V gave up 7 bases and J gave up 4 bases, with 13 bases separating them. This CDR3 comprises 14 residues.